This T cell receptor beta chain appears in the sequencing data of a study of metastatic and nonmetastatic thyroid tumors. This clone is labeled medium-sized. Germline lookup yields CDR1 LNHDA and CDR2 SQIVND (reference sequence). CDR3 length: 15 amino acids. The V and J ends lost 6 bases and 2 bases respectively, with 14 bases between them. Every patient underwent thyroid surgery untreated. The authors' processing: Using the CDR3 differences seen across clinicopathological groups, the authors built a distant-metastasis classifier for papillary thyroid cancer, which was meant to discriminate distant-metastatic patients. TCRdb re-called the PCR reads via MiXCR. The V and J calls come from TCRdb's annotation, not from the publication. The top ten clones hold roughly 22% of a sample with 6,900 or so clones, 25% to 40% of them seen once.

The clonotype was recovered from a female donor with papillary thyroid cancer or a benign thyroid nodule (not recorded which). Some clones in this sample may be carry-over from other donors' samples. This chain uses TRBV19 with TRBJ2-1; weak D call: TRBD2 (5 bases). The sequencing sample was made of tumor tissue. The CDR3 here is CASSLIVGTYNEQFF. CDR3 DNA: TGTGCCAGTAGCCTCATAGTCGGGACCTACAATGAGCAGTTCTTC.